Listed below are T cell receptor beta chains from one sample, sequenced in a study of shared clonotypes between healthy human individuals. The repertoire was sequenced with immunoSEQ multiplex PCR; TCRdb's copy has only in-frame clones and lacks some. The sample shows approximately 1.4 million clones, 98% of them seen only once. Specimen: naive CD4+ T cells sorted from blood. The receptors stem from a man under 40 in good health. CDR3s include the opening cysteine and the closing phenylalanine or tryptophan. A D gene is named only where the DNA matches it firmly. Clone size appears in some rows only: once, few, many, or a class for an expanded clone.

v_gene	j_gene	abundance	d_gene	CDR3nt	CDR3aa
TRBV6-6	TRBJ2-1	once	TRBD2	TGTGCCAGCGTGGGCGGGAGGATTTACAATGAGCAGTTCTTC	CASVGGRIYNEQFF
TRBV29-1	TRBJ2-7	-	TRBD1	TGCAGCGTTGGAACCGGGACAGGGGCGAATTTTGGCTCCTACGAGCAGTACTTC	CSVGTGTGANFGSYEQYF
TRBV5-1	TRBJ2-4	-	-	TGCGCCAGCCGACCGATTCAGGGGGGAAACATTCAGTACTTC	CASRPIQGGNIQYF
TRBV9	TRBJ2-1	-	TRBD2	TGTGCCAGCAGCACTCTAGCGGGGTCGAGCTCCTACAATGAGCAGTTCTTC	CASSTLAGSSSYNEQFF
TRBV19	TRBJ1-5	-	-	TGTGCCAGTAGTATAGTAATAGCAGGGGCTACAAATCAGCCCCAGCATTTT	CASSIVIAGATNQPQHF
TRBV9	TRBJ2-1	-	TRBD2	TGTGCCAGCAGCGACGGGACTATCGACCTCCGGGAGCAGTTCTTC	CASSDGTIDLREQFF
TRBV6-6	TRBJ2-7	once	TRBD2	TGTGCCAGCAGCCAAGGACTAGTCTTGTACGAGCAGTACTTC	CASSQGLVLYEQYF
TRBV28	TRBJ2-6	-	-	TGTGCCAGCAGTTTACCCGAAGTTGCTGGGGCCAACGTCCTGACTTTC	CASSLPEVAGANVLTF
TRBV28	TRBJ2-7	-	TRBD2	TGTGCCAGCAGTATCGGGACTAGTGGGACCTACGAGCAGTACTTC	CASSIGTSGTYEQYF
TRBV15	TRBJ1-1	-	-	TGTGCCACCAGCAGGGGGTGGTCGGGGTCTGAAGCTTTCTTT	CATSRGWSGSEAFF
TRBV2	TRBJ2-5	-	TRBD2	TGTGCCAGCAAGCTACTAGCGGGGGGCCGAGAGACCCAGTACTTC	CASKLLAGGRETQYF
TRBV7-9	TRBJ2-3	-	TRBD1	TGTGCCAGCAGCTCCGGGACAGGGGTAACAGATACGCAGTATTTT	CASSSGTGVTDTQYF
TRBV4-3	TRBJ2-5	-	-	TGCGCCAGCAGCCAAGCCTACCAAGAGACCCAGTACTTC	CASSQAYQETQYF
TRBV18	TRBJ2-3	-	TRBD2	TGTGCCAGCTCGGTACTAGCGAGCACAGATACGCAGTATTTT	CASSVLASTDTQYF
TRBV19	TRBJ2-7	-	-	TGTGCCAGTAGTACCGGACAGCGGTTCGAGCAGTACTTC	CASSTGQRFEQYF
TRBV5-4	TRBJ2-1	-	TRBD2	TGTGCCAGCAGCTCCGGGACTAGCGGGATGGGCAATGAGCAGTTCTTC	CASSSGTSGMGNEQFF
TRBV25-1	TRBJ2-7	-	-	TGTGCCAGCAGTACGGTCTCCTACGAGCAGTACTTC	CASSTVSYEQYF
TRBV28	TRBJ2-5	-	TRBD2	TGTGCCAGCACCCAGGGAGGGGAGACCCAGTACTTC	CASTQGGETQYF
TRBV5-4	TRBJ2-1	once	TRBD2	TGTGCCAGCAGCAGGGGACTAGCGAACAATGAGCAGTTCTTC	CASSRGLANNEQFF
TRBV25-1	TRBJ2-5	once	TRBD2	TGTGCCAGCAGCGAAGGGGAGGGGTTCCCCCAGTACTTC	CASSEGEGFPQYF
TRBV30	TRBJ2-5	-	TRBD1	TGTGCCTGGAGCCACGGGACAGGGGAGACCCAGTACTTC	CAWSHGTGETQYF
TRBV9	TRBJ2-5	-	TRBD2	TGTGCCAGCAGCGTAGCTACGGGACTAAACCAAGAGACCCAGTACTTC	CASSVATGLNQETQYF
TRBV15	TRBJ2-5	-	TRBD2	TGTGCCACCAGCAGCCTAGCGGGAGGTGGAGAGACCCAGTACTTC	CATSSLAGGGETQYF
TRBV28	TRBJ2-7	once	TRBD1	TGTGCCAGCAGTCGGGACAGGGGCCCCTACGAGCAGTACTTC	CASSRDRGPYEQYF
TRBV7-7	TRBJ2-1	-	TRBD1	TGTGCTAGCAGCTTAAGGGACAGCTCCTACAATGAGCAGTTCTTC	CASSLRDSSYNEQFF
TRBV30	TRBJ1-1	-	-	TGTGCCTGGAGTGGGGGACGCAATCGTCTAAGCACTGAAGCTTTCTTT	CAWSGGRNRLSTEAFF
TRBV9	TRBJ1-5	-	-	TGTGCCAGCAGCGTATTTGACTCTAGCAATCAGCCCCAGCATTTT	CASSVFDSSNQPQHF
TRBV5-1	TRBJ2-7	-	TRBD2	TGCGCCAGCAGCCTGAGCGGGAGGGCCCACGAGCAGTACTTC	CASSLSGRAHEQYF
TRBV10-3	TRBJ2-3	-	TRBD2	TGTGCCATCAGTGGCGGGCAGGGAGGGCCAGATACGCAGTATTTT	CAISGGQGGPDTQYF
TRBV5-4	TRBJ1-1	once	-	TGTGCCAGCAGCTTGGGGCAGGTGTTGAGCACTGAAGCTTTCTTT	CASSLGQVLSTEAFF
TRBV5-4	TRBJ2-7	-	TRBD1	TGTGCCAGCAGTCCGGGCGGGACAGGACCCCTCGAGCAGTACTTC	CASSPGGTGPLEQYF
TRBV28	TRBJ2-7	-	-	TGTGCCAGCAGCCGGGACGGCCCGAAGCAGTACTTC	CASSRDGPKQYF
TRBV5-1	TRBJ1-5	-	TRBD1	TGCGCCAGCAGCTTGGGACAGGGAGGTGAGCCCCAGCATTTT	CASSLGQGGEPQHF
TRBV25-1	TRBJ2-5	-	TRBD1	TGTGCCAGCAGTGCCCCCGGGACAGGGTACCAAGAGACCCAGTACTTC	CASSAPGTGYQETQYF
TRBV5-1	TRBJ2-1	once	-	TGCGCCAGCAGCCGTTCGGCAGACAAGAACAATGAGCAGTTCTTC	CASSRSADKNNEQFF
TRBV7-3	TRBJ1-5	-	TRBD1	TGTGCCAGCAGCCTAGGACAGGGGCGGAATCAGCCCCAGCATTTT	CASSLGQGRNQPQHF
TRBV7-2	TRBJ1-5	once	-	TGTGCCAGCAGCTTAGTAGGGACACGAAATAGCAATCAGCCCCAGCATTTT	CASSLVGTRNSNQPQHF
TRBV21-1	TRBJ1-2	-	-	TGTGCCAGCAGCAAAGTAAGACAGGGGAAAGCCTCCCATGGCTACACCTTC	CASSKVRQGKASHGYTF
TRBV15	TRBJ2-1	-	-	TGTGCCACCAGCAGAGTCCGGGGAGGTGAGCAGTTCTTC	CATSRVRGGEQFF
TRBV5-4	TRBJ2-7	-	TRBD2	TGTGCCAGCAGCCTCGCCAGCGGGAGAAACTACGAGCAGTACTTC	CASSLASGRNYEQYF
TRBV11-2	TRBJ2-1	-	-	TGTGCCAGCAGCTTCGCTCTTAACCGGAATGAGCAGTTCTTC	CASSFALNRNEQFF
TRBV7-9	TRBJ1-5	few	TRBD1	TGTGCCAGCAGCTTAGGGGACAGGGAGAATCAGCCCCAGCATTTT	CASSLGDRENQPQHF
TRBV7-9	TRBJ2-2	-	TRBD2	TGTGCCAGCAGCTTAACCGGGACTAGCAACGGGGAGCTGTTTTTT	CASSLTGTSNGELFF
TRBV9	TRBJ2-5	-	-	TGTGCCAGCAGCGTACGGGCAGGGGCCAAAGAGACCCAGTACTTC	CASSVRAGAKETQYF
TRBV19	TRBJ2-3	-	-	TGTGCCAGTAGTATCTCAGGAGGTACAGATACGCAGTATTTT	CASSISGGTDTQYF
TRBV5-1	TRBJ2-2	few	-	TGCGCCAGCAGCTTGGCCGCGGGGACCACCGGGGAGCTGTTTTTT	CASSLAAGTTGELFF
TRBV7-9	TRBJ2-5	-	-	TGTGCCAGCAGCAACGGGCGGTACCAAGAGACCCAGTACTTC	CASSNGRYQETQYF
TRBV11-2	TRBJ2-3	-	-	TGTGCCAGCAGCTTAGATTACGGCACAGATACGCAGTATTTT	CASSLDYGTDTQYF
TRBV5-1	TRBJ2-2	-	-	TGCGCCAGCAGCTTGAATTCAGCGAACACCGGGGAGCTGTTTTTT	CASSLNSANTGELFF
TRBV5-4	TRBJ2-3	-	TRBD2	TGTGCCAGCAGCTTGGGAGAACTAGCGGTCACAGATACGCAGTATTTT	CASSLGELAVTDTQYF
TRBV2	TRBJ2-7	-	-	TGTGCCAGTCATGGAACAGGGTACTCCTACGAGCAGTACTTC	CASHGTGYSYEQYF
TRBV18	TRBJ1-1	-	TRBD1	TGTGCCAGCTCACCACCGGCTCAGGGGGCAGCAGCTTTCTTT	CASSPPAQGAAAFF
TRBV4-2	TRBJ1-3	-	-	TGTGCCAGCAGCCGAGGGGGTCTCTCTGGAAACACCATATATTTT	CASSRGGLSGNTIYF
TRBV29-1	TRBJ2-7	-	TRBD1	TGCAGGGGGGAACAGGGGAAGGTCCGCGAGCAGTACTTC	CRGEQGKVREQYF
TRBV19	TRBJ1-2	once	TRBD1	TGTGCCAGTATTCGTACAGGGGGTAACTATGGCTACACCTTC	CASIRTGGNYGYTF